Below, 10 T cell receptor beta chains from the same sample are listed, as sequenced in a study of CD8 T cells in ankylosing spondylitis. TCRdb itself ran the 5' RACE reads through MiXCR, one entry per CDR3 protein. In the table there are 160,000 or so distinct CDR3 sequences, roughly 10% of which are singletons. The material sequenced was blood, either unsorted or a sorted T cell fraction (not recorded which). All receptors come from a female donor with ankylosing spondylitis or in good health (not recorded which).

This clonotype has just a few counts. The chain combines TRBV29-1 with TRBJ1-2, with 7 nucleotides matching TRBD1. Germline V lookup: CDR1 SQVTM, CDR2 ANQGSEA. There are 11 residues in the CDR3. Trimming at V came to 4 bases and at J to 4 bases, leaving 0 bases not matched to a gene. The CDR3 loop reads CSVGDSYGYTF. As DNA, the CDR3 is TGCAGCGTTGGGGACAGCTATGGCTACACCTTC.

This clonotype was picked up a small number of times. The chain recombines TRBV27 with TRBJ2-7, with D perhaps TRBD1 (6 bases). Germline V gives CDR1 MNHEY, CDR2 SMNVEV (reference sequence). V lost 6 bases to trimming and J lost 5 bases, with 17 bases between them. This CDR3 is 14 amino acids long. The CDR3 is CASSPLGRGDEQYF. The CDR3 DNA is TGTGCCAGCAGCCCCTTGGGCAGGGGAGACGAGCAGTACTTC.

This clonotype was counted a few times. The J gene is TRBJ2-5, the V gene TRBV5-4; 7 nucleotides agree with TRBD1. The CDR3 extends over 14 amino acids. Germline CDR1 reads SGHNT; CDR2 reads YYREEE (reference sequence). The ends lost 4 bases at V and 0 bases at J; junction bases unmatched: 3. The CDR3 is CASSPGTDQETQYF. The CDR3, as DNA: TGTGCCAGCAGCCCTGGGACAGACCAAGAGACCCAGTACTTC.

This clonotype was counted only a few times. The chain joins TRBV27 to TRBJ2-1; 7 bases are shared with TRBD1. CDR1 and CDR2 (germline): MNHEY, SMNVEV (reference sequence). The CDR3 sequence is 16 residues long. V was clipped by 6 bases and J by 2 bases; unmatched bases: 10. DNA for the CDR3: TGTGCCAGCAGAAGCCACGACAGGGACCCCTACAATGAGCAGTTCTTC. Its protein is CASRSHDRDPYNEQFF.

The CDR3 here is CASSWGTEYEQYF. As DNA, the CDR3 is TGTGCCAGCAGCTGGGGGACAGAGTACGAGCAGTACTTC. The chain links TRBV27 to TRBJ2-7; 7 bases are shared with TRBD1. CDR3 length: 13 amino acids. Germline CDR1 reads MNHEY; CDR2 reads SMNVEV (reference sequence). Trimming removed 6 bases from V and 4 bases from J; junction bases left unmatched: 6.

This chain joins TRBV24-1 and TRBJ2-1; D not certain. Trimming left V 4 bases short and J 9 bases short, with 15 bases between. Germline V gene sequence: CDR1 KGHDR, CDR2 SFDVKD. This CDR3 is 14 amino acids long. CDR3 sequence (DNA): TGTGCCACCAGTGAGGGCTTAATCGGCAGTGAGCAGTTCTTC. Amino acid sequence: CATSEGLIGSEQFF.

The chain joins TRBV10-3 to TRBJ2-1; TRBD2 matches at 11 bases. Trimming at V came to 6 bases and at J to 6 bases, leaving 10 bases not matched to a gene. Germline V gene data show CDR1 as ENHRY and CDR2 as SYGVKD. The CDR3 loop spans 16 amino acids. CDR3 DNA: TGTGCCATCAGAGGACTAGCGGGTGGGACGCGCAATGAGCAGTTCTTC. This translates into CAIRGLAGGTRNEQFF.

This clonotype was observed at least ten times. V is TRBV9 and J is TRBJ2-1, with 8 bases that match TRBD1. After removal of 0 bases from V and 8 bases from J, the junction contained 7 bases not matched to a gene. This CDR3 region has 15 residues. Germline loops: CDR1 SGDLS, CDR2 YYNGEE. In DNA, the CDR3 is TGTGCCAGCAGCGTAGCTCGGGACAGGTCCCATGAGCAGTTCTTC. It encodes CASSVARDRSHEQFF.

In its sample, this clonotype was seen many times. The chain has TRBV12-3 or TRBV12-4 and TRBJ2-1, with 10 positions matching TRBD2. CDR3 length: 15 amino acids. The V gene end was trimmed by 2 bases and the J gene end by 5 bases; junction bases not matched to a gene: 3. The CDR3 DNA reads TGTGCCAGCAGTTTAATAGCGGGAGGCGACAATGAGCAGTTCTTC. Translated, it gives CASSLIAGGDNEQFF.

Many counts were recorded for this clonotype. The CDR3 protein is CSVEEKGAYEQYF. CDR3 sequence (DNA): TGCAGCGTTGAAGAGAAGGGTGCCTACGAGCAGTACTTC. The J gene is TRBJ2-7, the V gene TRBV29-1; unclear D gene. Germline V CDR1 and CDR2: SQVTM, ANQGSEA. The CDR3 is 13 residues long. Deletions cut 0 bases from V and 2 bases from J, with 8 bases between.